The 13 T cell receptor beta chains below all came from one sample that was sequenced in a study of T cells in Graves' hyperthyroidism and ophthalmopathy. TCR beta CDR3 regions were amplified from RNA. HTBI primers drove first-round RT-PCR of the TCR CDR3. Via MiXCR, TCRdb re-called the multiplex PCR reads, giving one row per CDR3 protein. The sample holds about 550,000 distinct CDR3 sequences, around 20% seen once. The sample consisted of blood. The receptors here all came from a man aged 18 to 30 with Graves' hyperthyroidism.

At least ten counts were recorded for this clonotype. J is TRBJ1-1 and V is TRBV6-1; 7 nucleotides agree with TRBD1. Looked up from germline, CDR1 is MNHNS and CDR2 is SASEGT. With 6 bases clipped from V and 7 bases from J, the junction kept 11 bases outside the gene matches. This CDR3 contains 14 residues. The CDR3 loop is CASSWTGGGGEAFF. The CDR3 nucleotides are TGTGCCAGCAGCTGGACAGGCGGAGGGGGTGAAGCTTTCTTT.

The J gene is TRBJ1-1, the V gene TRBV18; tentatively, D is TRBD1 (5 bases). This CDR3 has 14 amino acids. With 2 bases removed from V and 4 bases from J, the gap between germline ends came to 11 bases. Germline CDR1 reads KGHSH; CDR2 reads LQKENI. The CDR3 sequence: CASSPVRVGTEAFF. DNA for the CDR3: TGTGCCAGCTCACCAGTCAGGGTGGGCACTGAAGCTTTCTTT.

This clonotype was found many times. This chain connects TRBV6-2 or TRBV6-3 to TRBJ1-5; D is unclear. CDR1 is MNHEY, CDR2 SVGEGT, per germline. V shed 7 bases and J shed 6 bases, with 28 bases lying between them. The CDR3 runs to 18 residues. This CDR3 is CASTKVTSPITRGQPQHF. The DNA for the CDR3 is TGTGCCAGCACCAAGGTCACCTCGCCTATCACTCGGGGTCAGCCCCAGCATTTT.

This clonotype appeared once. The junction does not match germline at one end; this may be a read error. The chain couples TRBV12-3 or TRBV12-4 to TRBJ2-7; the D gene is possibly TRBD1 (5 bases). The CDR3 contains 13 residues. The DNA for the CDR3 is TGTGCCAGCAGTTTTCTCCAGGGTTACGATCAGTACTTC. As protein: CASSFLQGYDQYF.

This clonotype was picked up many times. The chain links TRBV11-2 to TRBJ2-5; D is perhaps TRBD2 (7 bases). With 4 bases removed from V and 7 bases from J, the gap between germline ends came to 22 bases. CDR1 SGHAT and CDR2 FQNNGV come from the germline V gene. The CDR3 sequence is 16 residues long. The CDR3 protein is CASSSWHRGGGSTQYF. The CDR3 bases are TGTGCCAGCAGCTCATGGCATAGGGGGGGCGGGTCGACCCAGTACTTC.

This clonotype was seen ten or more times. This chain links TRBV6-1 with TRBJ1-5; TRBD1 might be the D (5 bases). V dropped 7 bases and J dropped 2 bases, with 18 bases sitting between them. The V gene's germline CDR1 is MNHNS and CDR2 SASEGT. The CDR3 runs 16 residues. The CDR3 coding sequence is TGTGCCAGCACTCCACGGGGGGAGATCGGCAATCAGCCCCAGCATTTT. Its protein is CASTPRGEIGNQPQHF.

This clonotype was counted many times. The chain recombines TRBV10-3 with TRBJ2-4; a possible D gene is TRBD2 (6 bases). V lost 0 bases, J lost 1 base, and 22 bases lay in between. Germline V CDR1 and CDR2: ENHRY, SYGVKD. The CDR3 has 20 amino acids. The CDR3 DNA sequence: TGTGCCATCAGTGAGTCGGCTACTAGCTCTTCTCTCGGGGCCAAAAACATTCAGTACTTC. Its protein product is CAISESATSSSLGAKNIQYF.

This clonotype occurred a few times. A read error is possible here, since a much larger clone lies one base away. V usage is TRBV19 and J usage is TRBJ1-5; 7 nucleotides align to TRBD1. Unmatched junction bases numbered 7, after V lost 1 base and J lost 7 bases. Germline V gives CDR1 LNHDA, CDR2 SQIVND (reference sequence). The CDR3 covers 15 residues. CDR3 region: CASSIGVGGGQPQHF. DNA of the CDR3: TGTGCCAGTAGTATAGGTGTAGGGGGCGGACAGCCCCAGCATTTT.

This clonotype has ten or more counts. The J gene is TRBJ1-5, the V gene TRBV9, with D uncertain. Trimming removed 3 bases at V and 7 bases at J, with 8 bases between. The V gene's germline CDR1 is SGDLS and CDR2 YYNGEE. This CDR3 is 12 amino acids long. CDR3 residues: CASSGPGQPQHF. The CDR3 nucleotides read TGTGCCAGCAGCGGACCGGGACAGCCCCAGCATTTT.

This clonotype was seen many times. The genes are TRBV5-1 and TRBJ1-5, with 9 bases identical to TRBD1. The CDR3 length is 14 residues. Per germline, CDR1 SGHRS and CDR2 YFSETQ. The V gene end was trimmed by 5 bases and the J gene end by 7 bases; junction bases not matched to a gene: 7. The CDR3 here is CASRPTGGGQPQHF. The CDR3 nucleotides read TGCGCCAGCAGGCCAACAGGGGGCGGGCAGCCCCAGCATTTT.

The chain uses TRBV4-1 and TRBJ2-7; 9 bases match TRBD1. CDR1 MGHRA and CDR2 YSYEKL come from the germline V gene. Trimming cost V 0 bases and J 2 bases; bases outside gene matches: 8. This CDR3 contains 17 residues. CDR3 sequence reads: CASSQEFRQGVPYEQYF. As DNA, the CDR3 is TGCGCCAGCAGCCAAGAGTTCCGACAGGGGGTTCCCTACGAGCAGTACTTC.

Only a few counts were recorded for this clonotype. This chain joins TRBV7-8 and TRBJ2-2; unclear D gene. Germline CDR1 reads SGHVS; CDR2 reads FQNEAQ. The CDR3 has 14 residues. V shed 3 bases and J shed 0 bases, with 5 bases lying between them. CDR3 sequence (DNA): TGTGCCAGCAGCTTTTCGCCGAACACCGGGGAGCTGTTTTTT. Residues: CASSFSPNTGELFF.

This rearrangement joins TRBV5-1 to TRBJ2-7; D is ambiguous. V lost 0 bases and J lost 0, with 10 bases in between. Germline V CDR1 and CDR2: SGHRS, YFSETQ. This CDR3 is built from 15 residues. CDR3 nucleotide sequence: TGCGCCAGCAGCTTGGCTGGCCGATACTCCTACGAGCAGTACTTC. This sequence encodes CASSLAGRYSYEQYF.